The 2 T cell receptor beta chains presented below share a single source sample, sequenced in a study of shared clonotypes between healthy human individuals. TCRdb's copy holds only in-frame clones and misses some; the assay was immunoSEQ multiplex PCR. This sample yields roughly 2 million clones, of which just under 95% are seen a single time; more than 0.95% belongs to the top ten. The naive CD8 fraction comprised CD45RO-negative cells positively selected for CCR7 and excluded terminally differentiated effector memory CD45RA+ cells. Material: naive CD8+ T cells sorted from blood. The receptor source for this set is a man aged 18 to 29 in good health.

This clone was seen just once. CDR3 in amino acids: CASRSGDVIEQYF. As DNA, the CDR3 is TGTGCCAGTAGAAGCGGGGACGTTATTGAGCAGTACTTC. V and J are TRBV5-4 and TRBJ2-7; 7 nucleotides agree with TRBD2. This CDR3 contains 13 residues. Trimming cost V 8 bases and J 7 bases; bases outside gene matches: 12. Germline loops: CDR1 SGHNT, CDR2 YYREEE (reference sequence).

The chain couples TRBV5-6 to TRBJ1-4; TRBD1 is a possible D gene (5 bases). CDR3 length: 16 residues. Trimming took off 0 bases at V and 7 bases at J, with 16 bases between the two ends. Germline V gene data show CDR1 as SGHDT and CDR2 as YYEEEE. The DNA for the CDR3 is TGTGCCAGCAGCTTGGGGCACGGGGCGCAAACTGAAAAACTGTTTTTT. Its protein product is CASSLGHGAQTEKLFF.